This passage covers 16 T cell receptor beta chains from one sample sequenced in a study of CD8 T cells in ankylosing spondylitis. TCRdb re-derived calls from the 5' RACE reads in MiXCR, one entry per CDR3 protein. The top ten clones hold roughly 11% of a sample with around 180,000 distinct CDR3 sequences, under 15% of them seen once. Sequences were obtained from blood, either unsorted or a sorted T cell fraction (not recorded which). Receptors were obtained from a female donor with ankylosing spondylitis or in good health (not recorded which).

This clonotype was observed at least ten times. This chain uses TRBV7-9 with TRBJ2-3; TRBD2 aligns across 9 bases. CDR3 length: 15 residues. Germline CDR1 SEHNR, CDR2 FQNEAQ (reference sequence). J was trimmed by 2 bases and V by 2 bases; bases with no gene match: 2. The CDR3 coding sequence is TGTGCCAGCAGCTTACTAGCGGGGTCCACAGATACGCAGTATTTT. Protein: CASSLLAGSTDTQYF.

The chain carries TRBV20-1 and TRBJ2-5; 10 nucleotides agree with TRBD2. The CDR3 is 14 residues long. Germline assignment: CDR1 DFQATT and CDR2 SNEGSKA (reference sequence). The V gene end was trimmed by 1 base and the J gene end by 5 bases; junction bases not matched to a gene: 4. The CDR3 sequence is CSARVWGLAETQYF. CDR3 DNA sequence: TGCAGTGCTAGAGTGTGGGGACTAGCGGAGACCCAGTACTTC.

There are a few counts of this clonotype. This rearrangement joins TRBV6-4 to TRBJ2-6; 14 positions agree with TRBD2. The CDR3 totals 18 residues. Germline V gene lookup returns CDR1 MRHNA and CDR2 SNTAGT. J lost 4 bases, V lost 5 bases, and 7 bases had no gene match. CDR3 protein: CASSRLAGGRAGANVLTF. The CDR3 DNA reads TGTGCCAGCAGTCGACTAGCGGGAGGGCGCGCGGGGGCCAACGTCCTGACTTTC.

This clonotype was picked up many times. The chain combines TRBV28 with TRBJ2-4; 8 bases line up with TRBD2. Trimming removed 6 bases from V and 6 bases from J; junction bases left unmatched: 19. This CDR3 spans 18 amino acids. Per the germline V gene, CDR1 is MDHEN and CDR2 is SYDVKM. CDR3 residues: CASRPRPGLGGKGNIQYF. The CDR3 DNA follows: TGTGCCAGCAGACCGAGACCGGGACTAGGTGGGAAAGGAAACATTCAGTACTTC.

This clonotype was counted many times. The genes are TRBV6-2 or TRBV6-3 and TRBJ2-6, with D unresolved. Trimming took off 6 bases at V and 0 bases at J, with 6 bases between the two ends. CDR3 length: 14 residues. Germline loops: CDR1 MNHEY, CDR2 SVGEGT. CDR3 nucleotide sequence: TGTGCCAGCAGCTTCCTCTCTGGGGCCAACGTCCTGACTTTC. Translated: CASSFLSGANVLTF.

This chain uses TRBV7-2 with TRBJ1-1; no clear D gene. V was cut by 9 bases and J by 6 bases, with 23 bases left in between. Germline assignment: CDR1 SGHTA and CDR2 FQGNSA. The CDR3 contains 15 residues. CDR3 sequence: CARGSLAGINAEAFF. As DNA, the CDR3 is TGTGCCAGAGGCTCCCTGGCGGGCATTAACGCTGAAGCTTTCTTT.

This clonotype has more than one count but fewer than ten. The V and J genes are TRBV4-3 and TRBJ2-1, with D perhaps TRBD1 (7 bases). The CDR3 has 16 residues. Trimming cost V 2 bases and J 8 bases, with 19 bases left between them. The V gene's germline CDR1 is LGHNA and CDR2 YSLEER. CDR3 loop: CASSQPPGGGYHEQFF. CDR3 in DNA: TGCGCCAGCAGCCAACCCCCAGGGGGAGGTTACCATGAGCAGTTCTTC.

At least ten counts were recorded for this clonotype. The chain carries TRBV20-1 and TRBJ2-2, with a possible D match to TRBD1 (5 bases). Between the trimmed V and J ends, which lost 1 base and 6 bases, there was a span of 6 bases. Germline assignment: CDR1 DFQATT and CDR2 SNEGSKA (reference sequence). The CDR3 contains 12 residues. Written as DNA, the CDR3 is TGCAGTGCTAGAGCACAGGCCGGGGAGCTGTTTTTT. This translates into CSARAQAGELFF.

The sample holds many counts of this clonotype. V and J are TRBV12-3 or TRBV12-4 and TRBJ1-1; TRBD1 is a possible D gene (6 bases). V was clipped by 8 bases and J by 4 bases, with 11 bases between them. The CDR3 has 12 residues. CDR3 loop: CASGRGSTEAFF. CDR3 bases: TGTGCCAGCGGGAGGGGGAGCACTGAAGCTTTCTTT.

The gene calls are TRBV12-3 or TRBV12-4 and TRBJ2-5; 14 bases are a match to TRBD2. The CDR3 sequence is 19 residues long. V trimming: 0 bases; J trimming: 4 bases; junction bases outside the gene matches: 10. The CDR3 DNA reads TGTGCCAGCAGTTTAGCTCAACCGGGACTAGCGGGAGTTCTAGAGACCCAGTACTTC. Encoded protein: CASSLAQPGLAGVLETQYF.

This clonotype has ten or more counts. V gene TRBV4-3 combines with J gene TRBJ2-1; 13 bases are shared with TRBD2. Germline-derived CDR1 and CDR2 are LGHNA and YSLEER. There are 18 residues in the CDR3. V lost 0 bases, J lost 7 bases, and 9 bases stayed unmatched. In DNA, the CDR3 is TGCGCCAGCAGCCAAGAAGGCGGACTAGCGGGAGTGGGGAATGAGCAGTTCTTC. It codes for CASSQEGGLAGVGNEQFF.

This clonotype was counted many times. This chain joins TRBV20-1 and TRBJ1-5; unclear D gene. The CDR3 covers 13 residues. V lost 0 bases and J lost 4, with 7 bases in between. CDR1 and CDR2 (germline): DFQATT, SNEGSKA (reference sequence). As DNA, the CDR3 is TGCAGTGCTAGAGAGGATCGGAATCAGCCCCAGCATTTT. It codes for CSAREDRNQPQHF.

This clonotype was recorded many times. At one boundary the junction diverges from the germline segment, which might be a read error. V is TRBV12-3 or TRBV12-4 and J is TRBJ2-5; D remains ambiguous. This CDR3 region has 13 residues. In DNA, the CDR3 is TGTGCCGGCAGTTTAACAGAGAAAGAGACCCAGTACTTC. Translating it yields CAGSLTEKETQYF.

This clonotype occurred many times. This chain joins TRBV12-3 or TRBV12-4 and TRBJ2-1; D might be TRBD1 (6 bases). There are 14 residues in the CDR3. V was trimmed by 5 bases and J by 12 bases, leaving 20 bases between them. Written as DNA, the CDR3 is TGTGCCAGCAGTCCTCAGGACAGATATCGGGGGCAGTTCTTC. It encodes CASSPQDRYRGQFF.

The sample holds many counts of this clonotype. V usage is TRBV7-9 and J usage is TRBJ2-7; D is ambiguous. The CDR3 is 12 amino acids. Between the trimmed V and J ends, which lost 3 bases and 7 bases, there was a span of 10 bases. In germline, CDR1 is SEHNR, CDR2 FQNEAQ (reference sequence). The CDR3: CASSFLGPEQYF. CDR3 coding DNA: TGTGCCAGCAGCTTTTTGGGCCCGGAGCAGTACTTC.

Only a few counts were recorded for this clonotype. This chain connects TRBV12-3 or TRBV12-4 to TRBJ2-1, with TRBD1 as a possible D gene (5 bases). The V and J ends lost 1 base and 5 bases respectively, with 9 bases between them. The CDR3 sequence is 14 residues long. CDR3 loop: CASSLGRRDNEQFF. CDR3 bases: TGTGCCAGCAGTTTAGGCCGCAGGGACAATGAGCAGTTCTTC.